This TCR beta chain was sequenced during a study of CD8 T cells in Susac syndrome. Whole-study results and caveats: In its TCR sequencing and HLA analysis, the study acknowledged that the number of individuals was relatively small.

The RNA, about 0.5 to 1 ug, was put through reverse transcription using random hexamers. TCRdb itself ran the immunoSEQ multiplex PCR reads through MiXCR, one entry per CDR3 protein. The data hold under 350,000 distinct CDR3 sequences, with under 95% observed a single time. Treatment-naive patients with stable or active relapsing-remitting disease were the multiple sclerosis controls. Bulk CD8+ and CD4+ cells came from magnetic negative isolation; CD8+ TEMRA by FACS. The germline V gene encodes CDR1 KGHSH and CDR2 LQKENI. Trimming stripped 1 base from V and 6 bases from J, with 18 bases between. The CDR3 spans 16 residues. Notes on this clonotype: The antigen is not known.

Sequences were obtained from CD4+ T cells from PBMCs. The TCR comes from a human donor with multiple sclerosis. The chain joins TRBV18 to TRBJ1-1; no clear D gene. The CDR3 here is CASSPRQERTLAEAFF. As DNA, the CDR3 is TGTGCCAGCTCACCACGGCAGGAGCGAACACTGGCTGAAGCTTTCTTT.